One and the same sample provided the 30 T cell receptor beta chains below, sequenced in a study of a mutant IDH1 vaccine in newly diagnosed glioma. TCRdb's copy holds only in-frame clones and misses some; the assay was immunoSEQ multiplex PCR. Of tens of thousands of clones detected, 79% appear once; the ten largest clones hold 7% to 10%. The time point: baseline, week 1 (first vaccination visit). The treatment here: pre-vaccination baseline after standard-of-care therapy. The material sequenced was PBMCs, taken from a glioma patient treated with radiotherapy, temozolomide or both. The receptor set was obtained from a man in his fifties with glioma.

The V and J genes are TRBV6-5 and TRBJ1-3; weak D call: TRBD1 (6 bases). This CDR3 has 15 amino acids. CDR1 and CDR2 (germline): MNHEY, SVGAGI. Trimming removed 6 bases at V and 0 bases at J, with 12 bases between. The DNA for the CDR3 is TGTGCCAGCAGGCCGGGGGCGTCCTCTGGAAACACCATATATTTT. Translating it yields CASRPGASSGNTIYF.

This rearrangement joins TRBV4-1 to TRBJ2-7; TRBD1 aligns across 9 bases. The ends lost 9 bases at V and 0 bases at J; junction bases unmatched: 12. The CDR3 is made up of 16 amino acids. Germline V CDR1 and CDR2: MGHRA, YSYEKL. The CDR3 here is CARGRSGDRVSYEQYF. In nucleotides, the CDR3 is TGCGCCAGGGGGAGATCCGGGGACAGGGTCTCCTACGAGCAGTACTTC.

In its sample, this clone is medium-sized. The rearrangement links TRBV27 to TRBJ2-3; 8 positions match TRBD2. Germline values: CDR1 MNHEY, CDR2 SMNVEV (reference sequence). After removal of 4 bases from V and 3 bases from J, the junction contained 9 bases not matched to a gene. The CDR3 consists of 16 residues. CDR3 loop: CASSSTLGGATDTQYF. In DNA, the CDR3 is TGTGCCAGCAGTTCTACGCTCGGGGGGGCAACAGATACGCAGTATTTT.

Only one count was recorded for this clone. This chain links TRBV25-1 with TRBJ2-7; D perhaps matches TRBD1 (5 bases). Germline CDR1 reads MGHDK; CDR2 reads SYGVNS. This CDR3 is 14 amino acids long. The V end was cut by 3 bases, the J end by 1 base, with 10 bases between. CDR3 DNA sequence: TGTGCCAGCAGTGACAGACAGTTATCCTACGAGCAGTACTTC. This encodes CASSDRQLSYEQYF.

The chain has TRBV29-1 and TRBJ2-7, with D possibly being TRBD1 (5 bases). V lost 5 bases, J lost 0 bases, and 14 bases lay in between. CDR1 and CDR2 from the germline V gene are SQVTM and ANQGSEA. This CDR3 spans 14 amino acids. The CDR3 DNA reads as TGCAGCGTTCAACAGGAATGGGGCTCCTACGAGCAGTACTTC. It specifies CSVQQEWGSYEQYF.

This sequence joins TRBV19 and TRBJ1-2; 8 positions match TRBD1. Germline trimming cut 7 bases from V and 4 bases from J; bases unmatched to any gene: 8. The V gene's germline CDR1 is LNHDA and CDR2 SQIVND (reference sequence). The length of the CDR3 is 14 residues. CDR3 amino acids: CASTVGQGGYGYTF. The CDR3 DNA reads TGTGCCAGTACCGTAGGACAGGGCGGCTATGGCTACACCTTC.

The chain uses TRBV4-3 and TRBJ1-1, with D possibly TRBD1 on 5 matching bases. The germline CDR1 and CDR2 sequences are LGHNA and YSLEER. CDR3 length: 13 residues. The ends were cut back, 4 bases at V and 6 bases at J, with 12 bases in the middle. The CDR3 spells CASSLQGSPEAFF. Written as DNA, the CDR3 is TGCGCCAGCAGCCTTCAGGGATCCCCTGAAGCTTTCTTT.

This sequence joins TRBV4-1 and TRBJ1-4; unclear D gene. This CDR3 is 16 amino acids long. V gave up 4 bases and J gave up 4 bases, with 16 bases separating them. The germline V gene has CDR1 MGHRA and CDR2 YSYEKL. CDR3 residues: CASSPEREVRNEKLFF. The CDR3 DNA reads TGCGCCAGCAGCCCAGAGAGGGAGGTGCGTAATGAAAAACTGTTTTTT.

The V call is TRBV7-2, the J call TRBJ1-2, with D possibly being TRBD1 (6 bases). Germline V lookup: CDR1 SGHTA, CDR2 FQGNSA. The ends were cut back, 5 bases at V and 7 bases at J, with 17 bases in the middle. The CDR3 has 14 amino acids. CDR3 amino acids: CASSITRTGPGYTF. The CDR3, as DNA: TGTGCCAGCAGCATTACCCGTACAGGGCCTGGCTACACCTTC.

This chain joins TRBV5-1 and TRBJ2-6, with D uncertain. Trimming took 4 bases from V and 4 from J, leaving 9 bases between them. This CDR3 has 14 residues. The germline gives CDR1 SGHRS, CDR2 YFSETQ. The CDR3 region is CASSQSWGANVLTF. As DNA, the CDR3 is TGCGCCAGCAGCCAGTCGTGGGGGGCCAACGTCCTGACTTTC.

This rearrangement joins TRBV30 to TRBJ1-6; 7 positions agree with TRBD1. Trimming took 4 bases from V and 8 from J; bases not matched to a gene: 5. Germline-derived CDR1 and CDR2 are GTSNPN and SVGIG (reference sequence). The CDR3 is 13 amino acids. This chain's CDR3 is CAWTTGRDSPLHF. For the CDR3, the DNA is TGTGCCTGGACGACAGGGAGGGATTCACCCCTCCACTTT.

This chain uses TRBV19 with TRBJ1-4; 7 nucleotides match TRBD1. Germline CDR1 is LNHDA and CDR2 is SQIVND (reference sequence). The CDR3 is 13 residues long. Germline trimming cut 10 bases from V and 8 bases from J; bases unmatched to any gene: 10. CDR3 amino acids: CATLGDSQEKLFF. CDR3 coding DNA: TGTGCCACCCTGGGGGACAGTCAGGAAAAACTGTTTTTT.

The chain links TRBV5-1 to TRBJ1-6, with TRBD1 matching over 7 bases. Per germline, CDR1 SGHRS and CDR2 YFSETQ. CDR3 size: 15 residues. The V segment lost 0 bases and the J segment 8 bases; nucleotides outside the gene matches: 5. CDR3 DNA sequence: TGCGCCAGCAGCTTGGGACAGGGAGGTCATTCACCCCTCCACTTT. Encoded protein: CASSLGQGGHSPLHF.

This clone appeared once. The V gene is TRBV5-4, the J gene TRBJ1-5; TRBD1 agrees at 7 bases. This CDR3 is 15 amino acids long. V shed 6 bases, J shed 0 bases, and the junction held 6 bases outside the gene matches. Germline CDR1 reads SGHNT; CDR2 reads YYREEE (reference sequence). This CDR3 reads CASKRQGSSNQPQHF. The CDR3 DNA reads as TGTGCCAGCAAACGACAGGGAAGTAGCAATCAGCCCCAGCATTTT.

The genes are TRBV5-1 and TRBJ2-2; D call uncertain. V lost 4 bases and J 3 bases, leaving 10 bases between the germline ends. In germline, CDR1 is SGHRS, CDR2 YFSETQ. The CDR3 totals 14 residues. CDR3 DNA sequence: TGCGCCAGCAGCAAGGGTGGGGACACCGGGGAGCTGTTTTTT. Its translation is CASSKGGDTGELFF.

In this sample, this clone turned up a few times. CDR3 residues: CASSSRGADEQYF. The CDR3 region has the DNA TGTGCCAGCAGCTCCCGGGGGGCCGACGAGCAGTACTTC. The rearrangement joins TRBV7-9 to TRBJ2-7, with D tentatively TRBD2 (7 bases). CDR1 is SEHNR and CDR2 is FQNEAQ in the germline V gene (reference sequence). This CDR3 is built from 13 residues. The V end lost 4 bases, the J end lost 5 bases, and 12 bases lay between the germline ends.

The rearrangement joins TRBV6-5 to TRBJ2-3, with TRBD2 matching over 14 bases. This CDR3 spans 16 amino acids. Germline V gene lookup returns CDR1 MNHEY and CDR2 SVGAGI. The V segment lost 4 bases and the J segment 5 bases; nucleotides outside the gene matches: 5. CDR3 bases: TGTGCCAGCAGTTGGACTAGCGGGGGGAATGGAGATACGCAGTATTTT. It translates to CASSWTSGGNGDTQYF.

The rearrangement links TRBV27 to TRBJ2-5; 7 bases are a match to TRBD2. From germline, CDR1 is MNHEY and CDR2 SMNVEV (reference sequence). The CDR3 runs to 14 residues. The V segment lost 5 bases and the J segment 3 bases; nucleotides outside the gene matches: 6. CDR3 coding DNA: TGTGCCAGCAGTGCCCCCGGGGGGAAAGAGACCCAGTACTTC. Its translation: CASSAPGGKETQYF.

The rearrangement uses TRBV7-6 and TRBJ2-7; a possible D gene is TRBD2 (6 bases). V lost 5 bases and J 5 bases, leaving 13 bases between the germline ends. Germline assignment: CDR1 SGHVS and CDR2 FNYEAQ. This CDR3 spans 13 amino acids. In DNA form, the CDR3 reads TGTGCCAGCAGCGCTCTCGGGGGAGACGAGCAGTACTTC. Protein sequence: CASSALGGDEQYF.

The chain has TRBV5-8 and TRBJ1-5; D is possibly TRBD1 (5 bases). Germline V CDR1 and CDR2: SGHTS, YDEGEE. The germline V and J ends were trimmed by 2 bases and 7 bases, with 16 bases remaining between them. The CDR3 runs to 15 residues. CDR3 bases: TGTGCCAGCAGCTTTCAGGGTGCCATTGGGCAGCCCCAGCATTTT. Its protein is CASSFQGAIGQPQHF.

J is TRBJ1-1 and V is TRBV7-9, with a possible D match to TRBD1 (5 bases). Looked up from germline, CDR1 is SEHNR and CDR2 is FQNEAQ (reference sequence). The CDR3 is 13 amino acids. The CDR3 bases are TGTCCCACCGCGGGGCGGTTGAACACTGAAGCTTTCTTT. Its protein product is CPTAGRLNTEAFF.

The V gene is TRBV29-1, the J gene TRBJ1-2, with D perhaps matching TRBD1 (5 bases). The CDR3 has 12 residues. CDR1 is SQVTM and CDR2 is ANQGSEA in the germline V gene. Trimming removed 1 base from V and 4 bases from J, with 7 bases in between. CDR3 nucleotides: TGCAGCGTTGAAGCGGACATCTATGGCTACACCTTC. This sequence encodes CSVEADIYGYTF.

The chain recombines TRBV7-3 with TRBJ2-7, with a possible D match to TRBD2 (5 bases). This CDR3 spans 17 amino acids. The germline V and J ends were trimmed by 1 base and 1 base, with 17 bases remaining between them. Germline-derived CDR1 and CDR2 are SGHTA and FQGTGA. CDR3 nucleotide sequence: TGTGCCAGCAGCTTAAGAGGGAAAGTGAGTAGTTCCTACGAGCAGTACTTC. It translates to CASSLRGKVSSSYEQYF.

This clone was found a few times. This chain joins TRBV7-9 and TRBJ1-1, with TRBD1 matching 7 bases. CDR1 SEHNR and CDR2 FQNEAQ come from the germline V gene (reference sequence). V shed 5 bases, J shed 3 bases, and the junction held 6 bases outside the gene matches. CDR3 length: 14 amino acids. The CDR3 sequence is CASSPRDSYTEAFF. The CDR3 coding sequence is TGTGCCAGCAGCCCCCGGGACAGTTACACTGAAGCTTTCTTT.

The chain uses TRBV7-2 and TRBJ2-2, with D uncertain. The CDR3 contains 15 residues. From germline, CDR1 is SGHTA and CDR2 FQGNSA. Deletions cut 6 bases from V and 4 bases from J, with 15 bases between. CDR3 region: CASSPQATGTGELFF. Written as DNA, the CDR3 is TGTGCCAGCAGTCCCCAGGCGACGGGCACCGGGGAGCTGTTTTTT. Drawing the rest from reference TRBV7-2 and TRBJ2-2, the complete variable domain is GAGVSQSPSNKVTEKGKDVELRCDPISGHTALYWYRQSLGQGLEFLIYFQGNSAPDKSGLPSDRFSAERTGGSVSTLTIQRTQQEDSAVYLCASSPQATGTGELFFGEGSRLTVL.

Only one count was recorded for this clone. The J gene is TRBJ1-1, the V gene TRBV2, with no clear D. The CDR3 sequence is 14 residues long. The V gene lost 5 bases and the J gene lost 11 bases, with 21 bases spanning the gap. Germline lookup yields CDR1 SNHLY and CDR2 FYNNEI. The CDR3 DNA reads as TGTGCCAGCAGTCAGGACCACGGTCGGAAAAGGGCTTTCTTT. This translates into CASSQDHGRKRAFF.

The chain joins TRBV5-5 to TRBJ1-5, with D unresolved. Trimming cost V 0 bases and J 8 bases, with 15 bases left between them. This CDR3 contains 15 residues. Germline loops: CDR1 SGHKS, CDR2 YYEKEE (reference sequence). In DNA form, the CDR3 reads TGTGCCAGCAGCTTGGAGCCAGCACCTGTAGAGCCCCAGCATTTT. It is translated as CASSLEPAPVEPQHF.

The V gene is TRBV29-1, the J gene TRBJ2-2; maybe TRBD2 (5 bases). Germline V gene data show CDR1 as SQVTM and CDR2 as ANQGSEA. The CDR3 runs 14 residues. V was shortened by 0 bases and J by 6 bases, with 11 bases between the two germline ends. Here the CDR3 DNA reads TGCAGCGTTGAAGACCCTGCGCGGGCCGGGGAGCTGTTTTTT. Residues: CSVEDPARAGELFF.

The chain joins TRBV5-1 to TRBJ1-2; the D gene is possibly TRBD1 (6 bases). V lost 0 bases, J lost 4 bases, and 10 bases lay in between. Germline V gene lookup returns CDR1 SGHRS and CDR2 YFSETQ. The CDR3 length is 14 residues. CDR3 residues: CASSLGTDRYGYTF. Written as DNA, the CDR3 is TGCGCCAGCAGCTTGGGGACAGACCGCTATGGCTACACCTTC.

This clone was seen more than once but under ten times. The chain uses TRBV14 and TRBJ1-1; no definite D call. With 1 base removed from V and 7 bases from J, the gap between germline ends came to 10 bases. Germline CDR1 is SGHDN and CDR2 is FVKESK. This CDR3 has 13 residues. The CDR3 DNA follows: TGTGCCAGCAGCCAAGCGGGAAATATTGAAGCTTTCTTT. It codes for CASSQAGNIEAFF.